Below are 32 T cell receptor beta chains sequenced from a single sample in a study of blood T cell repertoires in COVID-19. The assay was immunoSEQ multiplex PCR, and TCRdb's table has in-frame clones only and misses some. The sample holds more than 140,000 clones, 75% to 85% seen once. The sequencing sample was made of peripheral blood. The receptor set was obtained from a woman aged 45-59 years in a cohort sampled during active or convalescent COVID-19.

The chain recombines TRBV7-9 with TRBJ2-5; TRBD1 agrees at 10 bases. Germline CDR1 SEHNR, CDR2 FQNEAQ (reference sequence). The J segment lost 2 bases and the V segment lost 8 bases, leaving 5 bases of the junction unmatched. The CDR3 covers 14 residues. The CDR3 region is CASGDRGEQETQYF. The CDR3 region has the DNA TGTGCCAGCGGGGACAGGGGTGAGCAAGAGACCCAGTACTTC.

The CDR3 DNA follows: TGCAGCGGGTTAAGCCAAGAGACCCAGTACTTC. It encodes CSGLSQETQYF. The rearrangement uses TRBV20-1 and TRBJ2-5, with D unclear. Per the germline V gene, CDR1 is DFQATT and CDR2 is SNEGSKA (reference sequence). There are 11 residues in the CDR3.

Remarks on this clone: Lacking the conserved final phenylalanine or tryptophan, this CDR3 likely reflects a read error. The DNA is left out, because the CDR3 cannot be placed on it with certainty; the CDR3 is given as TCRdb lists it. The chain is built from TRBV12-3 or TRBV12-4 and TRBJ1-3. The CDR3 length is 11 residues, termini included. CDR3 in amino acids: CASSLGGLWKA.

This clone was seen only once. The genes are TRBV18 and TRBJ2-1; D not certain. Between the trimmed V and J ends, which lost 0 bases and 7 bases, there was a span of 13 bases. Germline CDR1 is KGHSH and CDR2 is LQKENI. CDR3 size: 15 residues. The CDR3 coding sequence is TGTGCCAGCTCACCACCGGTCCTAGAAAGGAATGAGCAGTTCTTC. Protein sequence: CASSPPVLERNEQFF.

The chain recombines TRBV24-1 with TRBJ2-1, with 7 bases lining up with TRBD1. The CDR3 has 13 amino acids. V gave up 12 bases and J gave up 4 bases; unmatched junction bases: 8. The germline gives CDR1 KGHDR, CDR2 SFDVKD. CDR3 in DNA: TGTGCCGTTTGGGCAGGGGGATACAATGAGCAGTTCTTC. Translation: CAVWAGGYNEQFF.

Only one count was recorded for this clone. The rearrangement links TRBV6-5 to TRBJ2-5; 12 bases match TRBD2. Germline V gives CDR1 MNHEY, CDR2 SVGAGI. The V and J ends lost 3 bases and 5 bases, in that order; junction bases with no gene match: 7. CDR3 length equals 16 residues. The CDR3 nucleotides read TGTGCCAGCAGTTATACCGGGACTAGCGGGTGGGAGACCCAGTACTTC. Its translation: CASSYTGTSGWETQYF.

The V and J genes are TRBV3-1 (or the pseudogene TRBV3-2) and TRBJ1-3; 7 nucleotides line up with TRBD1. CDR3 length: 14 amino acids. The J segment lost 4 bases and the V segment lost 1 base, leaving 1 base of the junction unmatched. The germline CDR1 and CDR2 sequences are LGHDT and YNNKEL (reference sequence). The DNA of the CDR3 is TGTGCCAGCAGCCAAGCGGACAGGGGAAACACCATATATTTT. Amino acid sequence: CASSQADRGNTIYF.

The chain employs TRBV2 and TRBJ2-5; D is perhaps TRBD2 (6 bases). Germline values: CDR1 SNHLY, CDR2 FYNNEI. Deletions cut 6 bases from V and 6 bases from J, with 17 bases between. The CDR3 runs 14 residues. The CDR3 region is CASRLTDYEQTQYF. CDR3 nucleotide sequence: TGTGCCAGCAGACTAACGGACTACGAGCAGACCCAGTACTTC.

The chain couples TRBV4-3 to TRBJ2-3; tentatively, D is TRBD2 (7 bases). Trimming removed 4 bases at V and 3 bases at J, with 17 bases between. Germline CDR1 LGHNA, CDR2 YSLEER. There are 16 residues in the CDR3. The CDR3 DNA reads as TGCGCCAGCAGCCGTACCGCGGGGGCCACAACAGATACGCAGTATTTT. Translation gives CASSRTAGATTDTQYF.

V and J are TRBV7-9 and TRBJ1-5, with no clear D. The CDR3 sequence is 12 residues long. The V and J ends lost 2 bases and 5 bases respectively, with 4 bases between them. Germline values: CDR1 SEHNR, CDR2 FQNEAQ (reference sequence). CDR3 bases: TGTGCCAGCAGCTTACTCGATCAGCCCCAGCATTTT. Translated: CASSLLDQPQHF. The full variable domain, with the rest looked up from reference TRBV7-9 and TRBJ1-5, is DTGVSQNPRHKITKRGQNVTFRCDPISEHNRLYWYRQTLGQGPEFLTYFQNEAQLEKSRLLSDRFSAERPKGSFSTLEIQRTEQGDSAMYLCASSLLDQPQHFGDGTRLSIL.

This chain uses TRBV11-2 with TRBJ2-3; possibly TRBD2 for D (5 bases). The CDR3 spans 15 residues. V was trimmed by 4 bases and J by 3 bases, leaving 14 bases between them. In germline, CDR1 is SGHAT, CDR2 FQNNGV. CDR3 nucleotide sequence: TGTGCCAGCAGCTCCCTAGCCGGGGAGACAGATACGCAGTATTTT. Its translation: CASSSLAGETDTQYF.

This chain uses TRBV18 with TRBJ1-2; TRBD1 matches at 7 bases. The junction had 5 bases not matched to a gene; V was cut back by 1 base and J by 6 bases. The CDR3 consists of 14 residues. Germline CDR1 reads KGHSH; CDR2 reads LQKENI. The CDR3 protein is CASSPQGAQDGYTF. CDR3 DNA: TGTGCCAGCTCACCACAGGGGGCGCAGGATGGCTACACCTTC.

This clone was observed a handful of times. CDR3 sequence (DNA): TGTGCCAGCAGCCCCCAACCGACCGGTCGAACGGGTGAGCAGTACTTC. Translation: CASSPQPTGRTGEQYF. This chain uses TRBV7-3 with TRBJ2-7; D not resolved. Trimming removed 5 bases at V and 7 bases at J, with 24 bases between. Germline assignment: CDR1 SGHTA and CDR2 FQGTGA. The CDR3 is made up of 16 amino acids.

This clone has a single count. For the CDR3, the DNA is TGTGCCAGTAGTATAGAGGGGAGGGGGGAACCATGGAACACTGAAGCTTTCTTT. This codes for CASSIEGRGEPWNTEAFF. The chain employs TRBV19 and TRBJ1-1; perhaps TRBD1 as D (6 bases). The V end was cut by 0 bases, the J end by 1 base, with 18 bases between. The CDR3 loop spans 18 amino acids. Germline CDR1 LNHDA, CDR2 SQIVND (reference sequence).

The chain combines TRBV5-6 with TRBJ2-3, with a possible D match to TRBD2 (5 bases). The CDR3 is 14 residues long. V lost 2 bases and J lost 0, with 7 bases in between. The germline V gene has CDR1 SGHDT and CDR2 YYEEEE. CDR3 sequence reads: CASSFRTSTDTQYF. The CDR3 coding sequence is TGTGCCAGCAGCTTTCGGACTAGCACAGATACGCAGTATTTT.

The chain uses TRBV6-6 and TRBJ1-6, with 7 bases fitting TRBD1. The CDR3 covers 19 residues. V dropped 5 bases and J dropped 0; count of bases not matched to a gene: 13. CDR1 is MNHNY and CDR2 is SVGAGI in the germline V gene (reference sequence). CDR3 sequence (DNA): TGTGCCAGCAGTCCCAGACGGAAGGGGGCAAGCTCCTATAATTCACCCCTCCACTTT. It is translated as CASSPRRKGASSYNSPLHF.

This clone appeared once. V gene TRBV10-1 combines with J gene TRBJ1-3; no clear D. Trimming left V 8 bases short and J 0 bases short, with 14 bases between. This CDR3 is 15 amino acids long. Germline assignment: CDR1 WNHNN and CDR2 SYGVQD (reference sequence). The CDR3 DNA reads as TGCGCCAGCGGCGAGGGAGGCAACTCTGGAAACACCATATATTTT. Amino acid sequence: CASGEGGNSGNTIYF.

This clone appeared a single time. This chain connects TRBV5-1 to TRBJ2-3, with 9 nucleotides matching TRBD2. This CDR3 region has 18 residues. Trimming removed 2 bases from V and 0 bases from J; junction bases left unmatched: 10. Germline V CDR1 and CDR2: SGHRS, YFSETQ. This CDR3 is CASSFRLAEDFSTDTQYF. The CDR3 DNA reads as TGCGCCAGCAGCTTCAGACTAGCGGAGGACTTTAGCACAGATACGCAGTATTTT.

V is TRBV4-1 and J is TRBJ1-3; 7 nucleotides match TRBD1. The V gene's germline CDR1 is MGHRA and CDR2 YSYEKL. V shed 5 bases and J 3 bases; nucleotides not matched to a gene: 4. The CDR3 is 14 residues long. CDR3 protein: CASSYRDSGNTIYF. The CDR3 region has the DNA TGCGCCAGCAGCTACCGGGACAGTGGAAACACCATATATTTT.

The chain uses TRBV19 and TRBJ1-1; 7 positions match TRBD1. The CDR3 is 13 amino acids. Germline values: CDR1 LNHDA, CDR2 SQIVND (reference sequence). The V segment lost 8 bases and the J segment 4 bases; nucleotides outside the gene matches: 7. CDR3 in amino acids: CASSSDRATEAFF. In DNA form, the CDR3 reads TGTGCCAGTTCTTCAGACAGGGCCACTGAAGCTTTCTTT.

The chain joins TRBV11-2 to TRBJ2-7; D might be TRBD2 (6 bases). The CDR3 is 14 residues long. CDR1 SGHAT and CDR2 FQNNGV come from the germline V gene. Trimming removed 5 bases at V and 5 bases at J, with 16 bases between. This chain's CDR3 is CASSPLGGSDEQYF. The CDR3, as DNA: TGTGCCAGCAGCCCGCTGGGGGGTTCCGACGAGCAGTACTTC.

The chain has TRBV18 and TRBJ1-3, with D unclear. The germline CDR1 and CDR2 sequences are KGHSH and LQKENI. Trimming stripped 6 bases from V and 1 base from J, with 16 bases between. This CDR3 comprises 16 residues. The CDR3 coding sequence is TGTGCCAGCTCCCCCCCGGCGGGGTTATCTGGAAACACCATATATTTT. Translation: CASSPPAGLSGNTIYF.

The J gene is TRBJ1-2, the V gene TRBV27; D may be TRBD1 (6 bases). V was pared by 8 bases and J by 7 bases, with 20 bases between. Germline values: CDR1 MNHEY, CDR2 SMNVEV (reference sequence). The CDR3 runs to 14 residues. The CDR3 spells CASGKGVTTTGYTF. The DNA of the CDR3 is TGTGCCAGCGGGAAGGGGGTCACAACCACTGGCTACACCTTC.

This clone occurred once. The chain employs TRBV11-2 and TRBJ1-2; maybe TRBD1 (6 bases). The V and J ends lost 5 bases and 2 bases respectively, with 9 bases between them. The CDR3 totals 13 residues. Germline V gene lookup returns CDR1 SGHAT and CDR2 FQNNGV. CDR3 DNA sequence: TGTGCCAGCAGCCCCGGACAGAACTATGGCTACACCTTC. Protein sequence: CASSPGQNYGYTF.

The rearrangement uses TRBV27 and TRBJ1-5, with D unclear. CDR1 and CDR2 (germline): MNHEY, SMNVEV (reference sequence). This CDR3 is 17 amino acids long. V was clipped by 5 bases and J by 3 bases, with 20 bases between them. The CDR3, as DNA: TGTGCCAGCAGTCTAGGAGACACCCGACTAAACAATCAGCCCCAGCATTTT. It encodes CASSLGDTRLNNQPQHF.

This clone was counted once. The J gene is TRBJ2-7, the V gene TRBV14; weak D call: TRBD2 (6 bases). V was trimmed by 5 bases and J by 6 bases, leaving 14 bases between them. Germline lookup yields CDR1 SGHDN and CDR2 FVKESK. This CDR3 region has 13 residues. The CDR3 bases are TGTGCCAGCAGCTACCGCCGGGGGTTCGAGCAGTACTTC. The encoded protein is CASSYRRGFEQYF.

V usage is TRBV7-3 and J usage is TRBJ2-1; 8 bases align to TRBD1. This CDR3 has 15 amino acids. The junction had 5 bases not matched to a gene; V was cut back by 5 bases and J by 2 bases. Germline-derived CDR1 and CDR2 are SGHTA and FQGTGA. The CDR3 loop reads CASSPTDRAYNEQFF. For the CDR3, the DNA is TGTGCCAGCAGCCCAACGGACAGGGCCTACAATGAGCAGTTCTTC.

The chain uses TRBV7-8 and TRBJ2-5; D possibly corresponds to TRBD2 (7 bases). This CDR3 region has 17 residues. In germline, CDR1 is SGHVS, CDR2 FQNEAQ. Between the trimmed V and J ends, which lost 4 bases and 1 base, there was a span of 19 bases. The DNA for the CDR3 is TGTGCCAGCAGCTGGTGGCGGGGGCCATCCCGCCAAGAGACCCAGTACTTC. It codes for CASSWWRGPSRQETQYF.

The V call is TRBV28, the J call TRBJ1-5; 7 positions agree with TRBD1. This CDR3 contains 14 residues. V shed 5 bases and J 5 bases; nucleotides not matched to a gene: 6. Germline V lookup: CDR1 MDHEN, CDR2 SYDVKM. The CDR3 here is CASSKIGTDQPQHF. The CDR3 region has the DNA TGTGCCAGCAGTAAAATAGGGACAGATCAGCCCCAGCATTTT.

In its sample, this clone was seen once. Written as DNA, the CDR3 is TGCAGCGTGGGGCCCAGGGCCCCAGATACGCAGTATTTT. Its protein product is CSVGPRAPDTQYF. The chain joins TRBV29-1 to TRBJ2-3; a possible D gene is TRBD1 (5 bases). The V end was cut by 6 bases, the J end by 4 bases, with 14 bases between. This CDR3 has 13 residues. In germline, CDR1 is SQVTM, CDR2 ANQGSEA.

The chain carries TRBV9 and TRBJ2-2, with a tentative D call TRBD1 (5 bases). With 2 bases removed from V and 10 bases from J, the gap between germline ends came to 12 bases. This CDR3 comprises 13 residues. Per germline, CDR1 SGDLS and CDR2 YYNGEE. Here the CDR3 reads CASSVSRAPELFF. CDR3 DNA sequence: TGTGCCAGCAGCGTCAGCAGGGCCCCGGAGCTGTTTTTT.

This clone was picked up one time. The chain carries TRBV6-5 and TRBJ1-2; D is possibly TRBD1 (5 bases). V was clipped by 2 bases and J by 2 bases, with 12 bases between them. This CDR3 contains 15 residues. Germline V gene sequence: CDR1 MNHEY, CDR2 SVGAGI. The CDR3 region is CASSYDRGTNYGYTF. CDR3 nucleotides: TGTGCCAGCAGTTACGACCGCGGGACGAACTATGGCTACACCTTC.